This T cell receptor beta chain was found in a study of response to subunit inactivated influenza vaccine. Trimming removed 0 bases at V and 3 bases at J, with 7 bases between. This CDR3 is 14 amino acids long. CDR1 is SGHDT and CDR2 is YYEEEE in the germline V gene. TCRdb re-called the RT-PCR reads with MiXCR, one entry per CDR3 protein. The sample shows under 500,000 distinct CDR3 sequences, approximately 9.9% of them seen only once. The study, taken as a whole, reports: The authors suggested that every seasonal influenza vaccination recruits few new T cells.

There are many counts of this clonotype. Its target is unknown. The sequence came from a man between 50 and 59 years old who received an inactivated influenza vaccine. The sample consisted of PBMCs from blood, taken about 40 days after vaccination. This sequence joins TRBV5-6 and TRBJ1-5, with D unclear. Here the CDR3 reads CASSLGTYNQPQHF. In nucleotides, the CDR3 is TGTGCCAGCAGCTTGGGAACATACAATCAGCCCCAGCATTTT.